This entry describes one T cell receptor beta chain. Per the original methods: Reference gene primer amplification yielded estimated nucleated cell counts. Clones were read by immunoSEQ multiplex PCR, and TCRdb kept only the in-frame ones, dropping some. That table is the source of V, J and clone size, and D and trimming were worked out from the DNA. The top ten clones hold 4.1% of a sample with roughly 70,000 clones, over 65% of them seen once. The source of the sample is a study of blood T cell repertoires in COVID-19. The overall study: Material from acute and convalescent COVID-19 was sourced from the United States, Italy and Spain. Sources were T cells, B-cell-depleted T cells, or PBMCs; the material itself was cDNA or gDNA.

The sequencing input was peripheral blood. The TCR was taken from a woman aged 55-69 years with acute or convalescent COVID-19.

CDR3 sequence reads: CASSSGQRWPNTEAFF. The CDR3 nucleotides are TGTGCCAGCAGCTCTGGACAGAGATGGCCGAACACTGAAGCTTTCTTT. This chain links TRBV5-8 with TRBJ1-1, with a possible D match to TRBD1 (6 bases). V dropped 3 bases and J dropped 1 base, with 16 bases sitting between them. This CDR3 has 16 residues. The germline V gene encodes CDR1 SGHTS and CDR2 YDEGEE.